This TCR beta chain was retrieved from a study of T cell responses to AZD1222 COVID-19 vaccine (dated by TCRdb to 2020 to 2023). As for the study more broadly: Because spike-specific TCR depth and breadth did not differ between the two schedules, AZD1222 recipients who got a second dose at roughly 4 weeks were pooled with those who got a second dose at roughly 12 weeks. Trial participants were enrolled into age subgroups of 18-55, 56-69 and 70-plus years, which contained around 150, 28 and 57 TCR-sequenced participants, respectively. TCR sequencing covered 230 or so trial participants: about 210 given two doses of AZD1222 and 26 given two doses of MenACWY control vaccine.

The germline V gene (reference sequence) supplies CDR1 SGHNT and CDR2 YYREEE. After removal of 3 bases from V and 0 bases from J, the junction retains 12 bases not matched to a gene. The CDR3 sequence holds 18 residues, the cysteine and phenylalanine included. The kept DNA is CDR3 alone, 54 bases in frame from the first base. The sample's time point label is to be understood as: baseline before first vaccination. Samples from vaccinated people were obtained from the UK trials COV001 and COV002, which included a single-blind randomized controlled phase 2/3 trial of AZD1222 (ChAdOx1 nCoV-19) in healthy adults. For TCRbeta chain sequencing, PBMC samples were collected from trial participants at day 0 and at day 28 after the second dose. Concerning this clone: Its antigen is unknown. Base qualities are missing; no much larger clone stands one base away.

The CDR3 regions of human TCRbeta chains were analyzed by immunosequencing. On the study's bioinformatics: TCRs in the repertoires were compared against a reference library of SARS-CoV-2-specific TCRs that had been generated with the MIRA antigen-specificity platform. Breadth meant the fraction of unique TCRs that were SARS-CoV-2-associated, whereas depth meant the fraction of total T cells that were SARS-CoV-2-associated. Each spike-specific TCR was assigned to its reactive spike region and to a CD4 or CD8 class using the MIRA data. Log10-transformed breadth and depth values were compared by one-way ANOVA with Sidak's multiple comparisons tests. As stored in TCRdb, this immuneACCESS dataset retains in-frame rearrangements with V and J assigned. A fraction of the clones does not appear; measured against another copy, unresolved V genes explain less than half of the discrepancy, and the remainder lacks a known reason. Clone size and the V and J calls come from that table; the DNA yielded D and trimming. Recorded for this sample are around 120,000 clones; about 90% of them occurred a single time. About 10% of the sample rests with the top ten.

Study-wide conclusions, independent of this receptor: Conclusions about previously exposed vaccinees were limited because only six or seven AZD1222 recipients were SARS-CoV-2 seropositive at baseline. After two AZD1222 doses, both the breadth and the depth of spike-specific TCRs were significantly higher than at day 0 and than in MenACWY recipients. Participants were mostly white British, with more females than males. The authors suggested clonal diversity may have been underestimated. No day 14 peak-response samples were available, so repertoires were characterized only after the peak T cell response. The whole spike protein was spanned by vaccine-associated CD4 TCRs, and dominant responses were seen in regions 160-218 and 743-854. The 56-69-year group was small, and its depth increase did not reach significance, likely because of low power. Epitopes outside the regions mutated in the B.1.351 and B.1.1.7 variants were reportedly recognized by nearly half of the unique spike-specific TCRs.

Source: peripheral blood, taken on day 0 of AZD1222 vaccination. The V and J genes are TRBV5-4 and TRBJ2-3, and 8 junction bases match TRBD1. The sequence was collected from an adult in good health. The CDR3 loop reads CASSSPLGQGHSTDTQYF. Read as DNA, the sequence is TGTGCCAGCAGCTCCCCACTCGGACAGGGCCATAGCACAGATACGCAGTATTTT.